These T cell receptor beta chains were read from a single sample in a study of shared clonotypes between healthy human individuals. Method: immunoSEQ multiplex PCR; TCRdb's copy keeps in-frame clones and lacks some. The sample lists roughly 2.2 million clones; approximately 90% were seen once. The sequenced material came from naive CD4+ T cells from PBMCs. Source of these receptors: a man between 18 and 35 years old in good health. Some clones in this sample may be carry-over from other donors' samples. CDR3s include the opening cysteine and the closing phenylalanine or tryptophan. The D gene is left open where the match is weak. Only some rows state a clone size, as once, few, many or a class for expanded clones.

NA	TRBV5-8	NA	TRBJ1-5	TGTGCCAGCAGCTTTTCTCGTTGGTTTGATCAGCCCCAGCATTTT	CASSFSRWFDQPQHF
NA	TRBV5-1	NA	TRBJ2-6	TGCGCCAGCAGCTTGGCCCGGGACTTTGGGGCCAACGTCCTGACTTTC	CASSLARDFGANVLTF
TRBD2	TRBV4-3	NA	TRBJ2-2	TGCGCCAGCAGCCATGAGGGACTAGATGGGGAGCTGTTTTTT	CASSHEGLDGELFF
NA	TRBV10-3	NA	TRBJ1-5	TGTGCCACGAGTTGGGGGGTTTATAGCAATCAGCCCCAGCATTTT	CATSWGVYSNQPQHF
NA	TRBV7-9	NA	TRBJ1-1	TGTGCCAGCACACTTAGAGACACTGAAGCTTTCTTT	CASTLRDTEAFF
NA	TRBV7-9	NA	TRBJ2-1	TGTGCCAGCAGCTTAATTGATCATGAGCAGTTCTTC	CASSLIDHEQFF
TRBD1	TRBV19	NA	TRBJ1-5	TGTGCCAGTAGGGGGACAGGGTCCGGACAGCCCCAGCATTTT	CASRGTGSGQPQHF
NA	TRBV6-1	NA	TRBJ2-3	TGTGCCAGCAGTGAAGCCTCCGGGTCATCAGATACGCAGTATTTT	CASSEASGSSDTQYF
NA	TRBV7-2	NA	TRBJ1-1	TGTGCCAGCAGCTTAGGGACGACGAACACTGAAGCTTTCTTT	CASSLGTTNTEAFF
TRBD1	TRBV5-6	NA	TRBJ2-5	TGTGCCAGCAGCCTCCGGGACAGTTTGGAGACCCAGTACTTC	CASSLRDSLETQYF
TRBD2	TRBV6-5	NA	TRBJ2-7	TGTGCCAGCAGGGGACTAGCGGGAGGTCAACACGAGCAGTACTTC	CASRGLAGGQHEQYF
NA	TRBV2	once	TRBJ2-7	TGTGCCAGCAGTGAAGGGACATATACCTACGAGCAGTACTTC	CASSEGTYTYEQYF
NA	TRBV6-4	NA	TRBJ2-1	TGTGCCAGCAGACTCCAGGACAACTCCTACAATGAGCAGTTCTTC	CASRLQDNSYNEQFF
TRBD1	TRBV4-1	NA	TRBJ2-7	TGCGCCAGCAGCCAAGTCCCGGGACAGGGGGGCTACGAGCAGTACTTC	CASSQVPGQGGYEQYF
TRBD1	TRBV4-1	NA	TRBJ2-1	TGCGCCAGCAGCCAACAACTTCTCAGGGGGCCCCGCCAGAATGAGCAGTTCTTC	CASSQQLLRGPRQNEQFF
TRBD2	TRBV4-2	NA	TRBJ2-3	TGTGCCAGCAGCCAAGAAGGTAGCGGGAGGGCCAGTGGTAACACAGATACGCAGTATTTT	CASSQEGSGRASGNTDTQYF
NA	TRBV6-1	NA	TRBJ2-1	TGTGCCAGCAGTGAAGGGAACTCCTACAATGAGCAGTTCTTC	CASSEGNSYNEQFF
TRBD2	TRBV5-4	NA	TRBJ2-5	TGTGCCAGCAGCTTAGCGGGGGTCCAAGAGACCCAGTACTTC	CASSLAGVQETQYF
TRBD2	TRBV5-1	NA	TRBJ2-3	TGCGCCAGCAGCTTGGGGTCTAGCGGGGGCACAGATACGCAGTATTTT	CASSLGSSGGTDTQYF
NA	TRBV28	NA	TRBJ1-5	TGTGCCAGCAGGACAGGTAGCAATCAGCCCCAGCATTTT	CASRTGSNQPQHF
NA	TRBV7-9	NA	TRBJ1-3	TGTGCCAGCAGCTACAAAAACACCATATATTTT	CASSYKNTIYF
NA	TRBV5-1	NA	TRBJ2-5	TGCGCCAGCAGCCAGACCGCTAACAGGGGGGGAGAGACCCAGTACTTC	CASSQTANRGGETQYF
NA	TRBV5-1	NA	TRBJ1-2	TGCGCCAGCATCCGGACAGCAGATGGCTACACCTTC	CASIRTADGYTF
NA	TRBV2	NA	TRBJ2-1	TGTGCCAGCAGTGTAGAGAGTAACAATGAGCAGTTCTTC	CASSVESNNEQFF
NA	TRBV14	NA	TRBJ2-2	TGTGCCAGCAGCCGCATCAACACCGGGGAGCTGTTTTTT	CASSRINTGELFF
TRBD2	TRBV4-1	NA	TRBJ2-3	TGCGCCAGCAGACCTAGCGGAGGAGGCACAGATACGCAGTATTTT	CASRPSGGGTDTQYF
NA	TRBV7-9	once	TRBJ2-5	TGTGCCAGCAGCTTAGAAGTTGTGGGGACCCAGTACTTC	CASSLEVVGTQYF
TRBD1	TRBV27	NA	TRBJ2-1	TGTGCCAGCAGGTTTTGGGCAGGGGGATTGTGGGGACGGAACAATGAGCAGTTCTTC	CASRFWAGGLWGRNNEQFF